Presented here are 20 T cell receptor beta chains from one specimen sequenced in a study of Ad26.COV2.S vaccination and SARS-CoV-2 variants. Sequencing used immunoSEQ multiplex PCR; TCRdb keeps in-frame clones, though not all of them. This table has around 340,000 clones, about 89% appearing once. Treatment denoted: some 20 received Ad26.COV2.S at low or high dose, single or two shots; five or six received placebo; per-sample allocation not given. Sampling was performed 63 days after the first vaccine or placebo injection. The sample in question was peripheral blood, obtained in a trial of Ad26.COV2.S vaccine versus placebo. The source is a person aged 18-65 years who received the Ad26.COV2.S COVID-19 vaccine or a placebo.

This chain joins TRBV11-2 and TRBJ2-1; unclear D gene. The germline CDR1 and CDR2 sequences are SGHAT and FQNNGV. There are 17 residues in the CDR3. Trimming took off 0 bases at V and 1 base at J, with 13 bases between the two ends. CDR3 sequence reads: CASSLDTWVRSYNEQFF. DNA of the CDR3: TGTGCCAGCAGCTTAGATACGTGGGTTAGGTCCTACAATGAGCAGTTCTTC. The full variable domain, completed using reference TRBV11-2 and TRBJ2-1, is EAGVAQSPRYKIIEKRQSVAFWCNPISGHATLYWYQQILGQGPKLLIQFQNNGVVDDSQLPKDRFSAERLKGVDSTLKIQPAKLEDSAVYLCASSLDTWVRSYNEQFFGPGTRLTVL.

The gene calls are TRBV6-2 or TRBV6-3 and TRBJ1-4; a weak D match, TRBD1 (6 bases). Trimming pared 4 bases from V and 8 bases from J, leaving 11 bases between. CDR3 size: 13 residues. The germline V gene has CDR1 MNHEY and CDR2 SVGEGT. The CDR3 DNA reads TGTGCCAGCAGTTCCGGGACATGGGAAAAACTGTTTTTT. Residues: CASSSGTWEKLFF.

This chain uses TRBV7-2 with TRBJ2-5, with 8 bases lining up with TRBD1. The germline V gene encodes CDR1 SGHTA and CDR2 FQGNSA. The junction had 2 bases not matched to a gene; V was cut back by 5 bases and J by 3 bases. The CDR3 is made up of 13 amino acids. The chain's CDR3 is CASSKGQEETQYF. For the CDR3, the DNA is TGTGCCAGCAGCAAGGGACAGGAAGAGACCCAGTACTTC.

In this sample, this clone turned up once. This chain connects TRBV27 to TRBJ1-4; D unclear. This CDR3 is built from 15 residues. Germline values: CDR1 MNHEY, CDR2 SMNVEV (reference sequence). Deletions cut 7 bases from V and 4 bases from J, with 16 bases between. In nucleotides, the CDR3 is TGTGCCAGCACCCGAGCGGGCGCCTATAATGAAAAACTGTTTTTT. The encoded protein is CASTRAGAYNEKLFF.

The chain joins TRBV5-6 to TRBJ2-7; 7 bases match TRBD1. This CDR3 is built from 14 residues. V gave up 4 bases and J gave up 3 bases; unmatched junction bases: 7. Per germline, CDR1 SGHDT and CDR2 YYEEEE. DNA of the CDR3: TGTGCCAGCAGCCTCGACAGGGAAAACTACGAGCAGTACTTC. Residues: CASSLDRENYEQYF.

The chain carries TRBV10-1 and TRBJ2-5, with 8 bases lining up with TRBD1. CDR1 and CDR2 from the germline V gene are WNHNN and SYGVQD (reference sequence). V lost 3 bases to trimming and J lost 1 base; unmatched junction nucleotides: 1. The CDR3 has 14 residues. CDR3 amino acids: CASSEQGVQETQYF. In DNA form, the CDR3 reads TGCGCCAGCAGTGAACAGGGGGTCCAAGAGACCCAGTACTTC.

V usage is TRBV19 and J usage is TRBJ2-2; D is ambiguous. The CDR3 extends over 13 amino acids. Germline CDR1 reads LNHDA; CDR2 reads SQIVND (reference sequence). V was cut by 7 bases and J by 7 bases, with 13 bases left in between. CDR3 sequence reads: CASTSGMSGELFF. The CDR3 bases are TGTGCCAGTACGTCCGGAATGAGCGGGGAGCTGTTTTTT.

The V gene is TRBV18, the J gene TRBJ2-7; a weak D match, TRBD2 (6 bases). The CDR3 extends over 15 amino acids. In germline, CDR1 is KGHSH, CDR2 LQKENI. V dropped 3 bases and J dropped 6 bases, with 18 bases sitting between them. This CDR3 is CASSPATGVAIEQYF. CDR3 coding DNA: TGTGCCAGCTCACCGGCAACGGGGGTAGCAATCGAGCAGTACTTC.

The chain has TRBV27 and TRBJ1-1, with 7 bases that match TRBD1. V was clipped by 6 bases and J by 6 bases; unmatched bases: 7. CDR1 and CDR2 (germline): MNHEY, SMNVEV (reference sequence). CDR3 size: 13 residues. The CDR3 DNA reads TGTGCCAGCAGGCTTACAGGGGCCCCTGAAGCTTTCTTT. Protein sequence: CASRLTGAPEAFF.

The chain employs TRBV6-6 and TRBJ2-2, with D maybe TRBD1 (6 bases). With 6 bases removed from V and 0 bases from J, the gap between germline ends came to 11 bases. Germline CDR1 is MNHNY and CDR2 is SVGAGI (reference sequence). The CDR3 contains 15 residues. CDR3: CASRGQSANTGELFF. DNA of the CDR3: TGTGCCAGCAGAGGACAGAGCGCGAACACCGGGGAGCTGTTTTTT.

This clone was detected ten times or more. The gene calls are TRBV5-6 and TRBJ1-1; no clear D. The CDR3 loop spans 14 amino acids. CDR1 and CDR2 from the germline V gene are SGHDT and YYEEEE. Trimming shortened V by 0 bases and J by 6 bases, and 12 bases separated the two germline ends. CDR3 sequence: CASSLVGKGAEAFF. The CDR3 nucleotides are TGTGCCAGCAGCTTGGTGGGAAAAGGAGCTGAAGCTTTCTTT.

J is TRBJ2-2 and V is TRBV21-1; TRBD2 is the table's D call and was not checked against the DNA. TRBV21-1 is classified as a pseudogene. The CDR3 is 13 amino acids. The CDR3 DNA follows: TGTGCCAGCAGCAAACCGAGAACCGGGGAGCTGTTTTTT. As protein: CASSKPRTGELFF.

This chain connects TRBV15 to TRBJ1-5; 9 bases are a match to TRBD1. V gave up 5 bases and J gave up 1 base; unmatched junction bases: 3. The CDR3 has 15 amino acids. Germline V gives CDR1 LNHNV, CDR2 YYDKDF (reference sequence). The CDR3 loop reads CATSSDRGSNQPQHF. The CDR3 nucleotides are TGTGCCACCAGCTCGGACAGGGGAAGCAATCAGCCCCAGCATTTT.

The chain is built from TRBV7-8 and TRBJ1-2, with no clear D. This CDR3 spans 15 amino acids. CDR1 SGHVS and CDR2 FQNEAQ come from the germline V gene. Deletions cut 1 base from V and 4 bases from J, with 13 bases between. The CDR3 sequence is CASSLDRVEFYGYTF. CDR3 coding DNA: TGTGCCAGCAGCTTAGATAGGGTCGAGTTCTATGGCTACACCTTC. Filled out from reference TRBV7-8 and TRBJ1-2, the complete variable domain reads GAGVSQSPRYKVAKRGQDVALRCDPISGHVSLFWYQQALGQGPEFLTYFQNEAQLDKSGLPSDRFFAERPEGSVSTLKIQRTQQEDSAVYLCASSLDRVEFYGYTFGSGTRLTVV.

This rearrangement joins TRBV29-1 to TRBJ2-2; a weak D match, TRBD1 (6 bases). The CDR3 sequence is 14 residues long. CDR1 is SQVTM, CDR2 ANQGSEA, per germline. Trimming took 7 bases from V and 3 from J, leaving 15 bases between them. The CDR3 DNA sequence: TGCAGCGCCCAGACAGGAAGTTACACCGGGGAGCTGTTTTTT. It specifies CSAQTGSYTGELFF.

The chain links TRBV6-4 to TRBJ2-1, with D possibly being TRBD1 (5 bases). The germline V and J ends were trimmed by 3 bases and 5 bases, with 8 bases remaining between them. Germline-derived CDR1 and CDR2 are MRHNA and SNTAGT. The CDR3 totals 13 residues. The CDR3 bases are TGTGCCAGCAGTGAAGGGGCCCACAATGAGCAGTTCTTC. It is translated as CASSEGAHNEQFF.

V and J are TRBV6-5 and TRBJ1-2; possibly TRBD1 for D (5 bases). This CDR3 has 15 residues. Germline V CDR1 and CDR2: MNHEY, SVGAGI. Trimming stripped 5 bases from V and 2 bases from J, with 15 bases between. The CDR3 DNA sequence: TGTGCCAGCAGTAGAGAGTTCGGGGGGAACTATGGCTACACCTTC. This codes for CASSREFGGNYGYTF.

This chain joins TRBV27 and TRBJ2-3; D might be TRBD2 (6 bases). The V gene lost 5 bases and the J gene lost 0 bases, with 12 bases spanning the gap. The CDR3 loop spans 15 amino acids. Germline V lookup: CDR1 MNHEY, CDR2 SMNVEV (reference sequence). The CDR3 sequence is CASSRGLRSTDTQYF. The CDR3 DNA follows: TGTGCCAGCAGTAGGGGACTGCGGAGCACAGATACGCAGTATTTT.

The V and J genes are TRBV9 and TRBJ2-7, with D tentatively TRBD2 (5 bases). The CDR3 spans 14 residues. CDR1 is SGDLS and CDR2 is YYNGEE in the germline V gene. The V end was cut by 0 bases, the J end by 5 bases, with 12 bases between. The CDR3: CASSVVDSAHEQYF. CDR3 nucleotides: TGTGCCAGCAGCGTAGTGGACTCCGCTCACGAGCAGTACTTC. Looking up the rest from reference TRBV9 and TRBJ2-7 gives the full variable domain: DSGVTQTPKHLITATGQRVTLRCSPRSGDLSVYWYQQSLDQGLQFLIQYYNGEERAKGNILERFSAQQFPDLHSELNLSSLELGDSALYFCASSVVDSAHEQYFGPGTRLTVT.

V gene TRBV5-1 combines with J gene TRBJ2-1; 10 bases are a match to TRBD2. Germline trimming cut 0 bases from V and 6 bases from J; bases unmatched to any gene: 6. The germline V gene encodes CDR1 SGHRS and CDR2 YFSETQ. The CDR3 contains 16 residues. CDR3 region: CASSLGSSGGLNEQFF. The CDR3 nucleotides are TGCGCCAGCAGCTTGGGGTCTAGCGGGGGCCTCAATGAGCAGTTCTTC.